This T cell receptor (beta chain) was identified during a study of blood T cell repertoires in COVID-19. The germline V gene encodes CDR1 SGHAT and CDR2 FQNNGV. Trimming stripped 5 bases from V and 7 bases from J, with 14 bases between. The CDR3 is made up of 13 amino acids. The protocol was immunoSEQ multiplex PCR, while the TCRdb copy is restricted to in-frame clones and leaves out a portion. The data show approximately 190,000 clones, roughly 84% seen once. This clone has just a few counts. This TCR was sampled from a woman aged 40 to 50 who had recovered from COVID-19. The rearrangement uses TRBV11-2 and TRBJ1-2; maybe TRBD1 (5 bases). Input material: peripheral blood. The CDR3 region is CASSPDFGGGYTF. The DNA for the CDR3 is TGTGCCAGCAGCCCCGACTTCGGGGGTGGCTACACCTTC.